These 21 T cell receptor beta chains were sequenced from one sample in a study of CD8+CD57+ T cells in acquired aplastic anemia. TCR beta VDJ and CDR3 were profiled, and genomic DNA was the template. TCRdb re-analysed the reads in MiXCR, keeping a single row per CDR3 protein. The sample carries around 170,000 distinct CDR3 sequences, more than 45% recorded once. Sequenced patients had shown CD8+CD57+ cell expansion by flow cytometry. The sample consisted of sorted CD4+, CD8+, or CD8+CD57+ T cells (not recorded which) from PBMCs. The receptors originated from a human donor with aplastic anemia.

This chain joins TRBV7-9 and TRBJ1-6; tentatively, D is TRBD1 (6 bases). Germline V gives CDR1 SEHNR, CDR2 FQNEAQ (reference sequence). The V gene lost 5 bases and the J gene lost 5 bases, with 13 bases spanning the gap. The CDR3 loop spans 15 amino acids. CDR3 DNA sequence: TGTGCCAGCAGCGAGACAGGAGGGAATAATTCACCCCTCCACTTT. Translation gives CASSETGGNNSPLHF.

This clonotype has ten or more counts. The chain is built from TRBV20-1 and TRBJ1-1; perhaps TRBD1 as D (5 bases). The CDR3 totals 14 residues. V lost 1 base, J lost 0 bases, and 9 bases lay in between. Germline CDR1 DFQATT, CDR2 SNEGSKA (reference sequence). CDR3 DNA sequence: TGCAGTGCTAGAGCAGGGTCGATGAACACTGAAGCTTTCTTT. Translating gives CSARAGSMNTEAFF.

The chain is built from TRBV29-1 and TRBJ2-3; 8 bases line up with TRBD1. This CDR3 spans 13 amino acids. Losses at the gene ends were 5 bases for V and 2 bases for J; bases not matched to a gene: 3. Germline V lookup: CDR1 SQVTM, CDR2 ANQGSEA. DNA of the CDR3: TGCAGCGTTTGGGACAGGCTCACAGATACGCAGTATTTT. Translating it yields CSVWDRLTDTQYF.

V gene TRBV19 combines with J gene TRBJ2-3, with a tentative D call TRBD2 (5 bases). The germline gives CDR1 LNHDA, CDR2 SQIVND (reference sequence). Trimming cost V 1 base and J 8 bases, with 10 bases left between them. This CDR3 is 13 amino acids long. The CDR3: CASSIAAGGTQYF. CDR3 DNA sequence: TGTGCCAGTAGTATAGCTGCGGGCGGTACGCAGTATTTT.

This clonotype was detected only a few times. The chain joins TRBV14 to TRBJ2-5, with unresolved D. CDR3 length: 9 residues. V lost 6 bases and J 4 bases, leaving 0 bases between the germline ends. Germline V CDR1 and CDR2: SGHDN, FVKESK. This CDR3 is CASRETQYF. As DNA, the CDR3 is TGTGCCAGCAGAGAGACCCAGTACTTC.

The V gene is TRBV12-3 or TRBV12-4, the J gene TRBJ2-5; the match to TRBD2 covers 7 bases. The CDR3 covers 13 residues. J lost 7 bases, V lost 1 base, and 3 bases had no gene match. The CDR3 is CASSLGGGGTQYF. Here the CDR3 DNA reads TGTGCCAGCAGTTTAGGGGGGGGAGGGACCCAGTACTTC.

The gene calls are TRBV5-1 and TRBJ2-2; no definite D call. The CDR3 extends over 16 amino acids. The germline V and J ends were trimmed by 2 bases and 4 bases, with 15 bases remaining between them. Per germline, CDR1 SGHRS and CDR2 YFSETQ. As DNA, the CDR3 is TGCGCCAGCAGCTTAGTACCGGCGTGGATCACCGGGGAGCTGTTTTTT. Protein sequence: CASSLVPAWITGELFF.

This clonotype was seen repeatedly, ten times or more. The rearrangement links TRBV5-1 to TRBJ2-2, with D possibly matching TRBD1 (5 bases). The V gene's germline CDR1 is SGHRS and CDR2 YFSETQ. This CDR3 is built from 16 residues. V was cut by 0 bases and J by 1 base, with 10 bases left in between. The CDR3: CASSLGAQGNTGELFF. The CDR3 DNA is TGCGCCAGCAGCTTGGGGGCGCAGGGGAACACCGGGGAGCTGTTTTTT.

The chain recombines TRBV20-1 with TRBJ2-7; 8 positions match TRBD1. Germline V gene lookup returns CDR1 DFQATT and CDR2 SNEGSKA (reference sequence). The CDR3 consists of 17 residues. V was pared by 1 base and J by 1 base, with 12 bases of the junction left unmatched. The CDR3 sequence is CSARGSLQDRASYEQYF. The CDR3 DNA reads TGCAGTGCTAGAGGGTCTTTACAGGACAGGGCTTCCTACGAGCAGTACTTC.

Here the CDR3 DNA reads TGTGCCAGCAGAACCCGGACCGACTATGGCTACACCTTC. Translating gives CASRTRTDYGYTF. The chain joins TRBV7-2 to TRBJ1-2; the D is unclear. The CDR3 has 13 residues. Germline CDR1 reads SGHTA; CDR2 reads FQGNSA. V dropped 6 bases and J dropped 3 bases, with 11 bases sitting between them.

The chain is built from TRBV5-6 and TRBJ2-7, with a possible D match to TRBD1 (5 bases). This CDR3 has 14 residues. Trimming left V 6 bases short and J 1 base short, with 14 bases between. Germline loops: CDR1 SGHDT, CDR2 YYEEEE. CDR3 DNA: TGTGCCAGCACTCTGGGGCAGGTATCCTACGAGCAGTACTTC. As protein: CASTLGQVSYEQYF.

This clonotype was detected only once. The rearrangement uses TRBV24-1 and TRBJ2-4, with a weak D call TRBD2 (5 bases). Trimming took 5 bases from V and 10 from J, leaving 17 bases between them. The germline CDR1 and CDR2 sequences are KGHDR and SFDVKD. The CDR3 loop spans 14 amino acids. The CDR3 nucleotides are TGTGCCACCAGTGGGAGCGGTTATGGGGATATTCAGTACTTC. This encodes CATSGSGYGDIQYF.

In this sample, this clonotype turned up a few times. V gene TRBV10-3 combines with J gene TRBJ1-1; 8 bases are a match to TRBD1. The CDR3 is 13 residues long. V dropped 10 bases and J dropped 3; count of bases not matched to a gene: 7. The germline V gene encodes CDR1 ENHRY and CDR2 SYGVKD. The CDR3, as DNA: TGTGCCACCACGGACAGGGTGGACACTGAAGCTTTCTTT. Protein: CATTDRVDTEAFF.

This clonotype was counted many times. The chain uses TRBV24-1 and TRBJ2-5; TRBD1 aligns across 8 bases. CDR1 is KGHDR and CDR2 is SFDVKD in the germline V gene. The length of the CDR3 is 15 residues. With V trimmed by 3 bases and J by 7 bases, 9 bases remained unmatched. The CDR3: CATSDTPGQGGTQYF. The CDR3 DNA is TGTGCCACCAGTGATACCCCCGGACAGGGAGGGACCCAGTACTTC.

This clonotype was counted ten times or more. This chain uses TRBV10-1 with TRBJ2-3; 13 nucleotides align to TRBD2. CDR3 length: 16 amino acids. The junction had 5 bases not matched to a gene; V was cut back by 0 bases and J by 8 bases. Germline loops: CDR1 WNHNN, CDR2 SYGVQD (reference sequence). As DNA, the CDR3 is TGCGCCAGCAGTGAGTCACTAGCGGGAGGGCTGGTTACGCAGTATTTT. The encoded protein is CASSESLAGGLVTQYF.

The gene calls are TRBV10-3 and TRBJ2-3; the D gene is possibly TRBD1 (5 bases). Germline V gene lookup returns CDR1 ENHRY and CDR2 SYGVKD. This CDR3 is built from 15 residues. The V gene lost 8 bases and the J gene lost 0 bases, with 15 bases spanning the gap. This CDR3 reads CAIGNTGVSTDTQYF. CDR3 nucleotides: TGTGCCATCGGGAATACAGGAGTTAGCACAGATACGCAGTATTTT.

The V and J genes are TRBV5-1 and TRBJ2-7; a weak D match, TRBD2 (6 bases). This CDR3 region has 16 residues. CDR1 is SGHRS, CDR2 YFSETQ, per germline. The ends were cut back, 4 bases at V and 4 bases at J, with 21 bases in the middle. The CDR3 coding sequence is TGCGCCAGCAGCCCACGGGACTCAAGGCCCGGTTACGAGCAGTACTTC. Translating gives CASSPRDSRPGYEQYF.

The sample holds a few counts of this clonotype. The rearrangement uses TRBV29-1 and TRBJ2-7, with a tentative D call TRBD1 (6 bases). The germline V and J ends were trimmed by 7 bases and 2 bases, with 12 bases remaining between them. This CDR3 spans 12 amino acids. From germline, CDR1 is SQVTM and CDR2 ANQGSEA. CDR3 residues: CSARTEAYEQYF. The CDR3 DNA reads as TGCAGCGCCCGGACAGAAGCCTACGAGCAGTACTTC.

This clonotype was counted at least ten times. V usage is TRBV20-1 and J usage is TRBJ2-5, with D possibly being TRBD2 (6 bases). This CDR3 is built from 13 residues. CDR1 is DFQATT and CDR2 is SNEGSKA in the germline V gene (reference sequence). The V end lost 3 bases, the J end lost 4 bases, and 12 bases lay between the germline ends. CDR3 loop: CSASGSQGETQYF. The CDR3 coding sequence is TGCAGTGCTAGCGGGAGTCAAGGAGAGACCCAGTACTTC.

This clonotype was picked up one time. This chain connects TRBV7-3 to TRBJ2-7; D is perhaps TRBD1 (5 bases). The ends were cut back, 6 bases at V and 3 bases at J, with 12 bases in the middle. Germline V gene lookup returns CDR1 SGHTA and CDR2 FQGTGA. The CDR3 is 13 residues long. CDR3 DNA: TGTGCCAGCAGTGAACAGGTTGTCTACGAGCAGTACTTC. This translates into CASSEQVVYEQYF.

There are a few counts of this clonotype. The chain combines TRBV20-1 with TRBJ2-3; TRBD2 matches 11 bases. Unmatched junction bases numbered 10, after V lost 1 base and J lost 4 bases. This CDR3 has 17 amino acids. The germline CDR1 and CDR2 sequences are DFQATT and SNEGSKA (reference sequence). CDR3 residues: CSARGAILAGGSDTQYF. Written as DNA, the CDR3 is TGCAGTGCTAGAGGAGCGATTCTAGCGGGAGGATCAGATACGCAGTATTTT.